Listed here are 28 T cell receptor beta chains from one sample, sequenced in a study of T cells after posttransplantation cyclophosphamide. Data came from immunoSEQ multiplex PCR; TCRdb stores just in-frame clones and leaves some out. The sample carries 45,000 to 65,000 clones, about 86% recorded once. Sequencing input: PBMCs. These receptor sequences come from a man under 40 with a blood cancer, CMV-positive, and with a related stem cell donor.

CDR3 bases: TGTGCCAGCAGCTTGAGCCCGGGGCAAGAGACCCAGTACTTC. It translates to CASSLSPGQETQYF. The V call is TRBV7-9, the J call TRBJ2-5; D may be TRBD2 (5 bases). CDR1 and CDR2 from the germline V gene are SEHNR and FQNEAQ (reference sequence). Trimming pared 3 bases from V and 2 bases from J, leaving 10 bases between. There are 14 residues in the CDR3. The full variable domain, completed using reference TRBV7-9 and TRBJ2-5, is DTGVSQNPRHKITKRGQNVTFRCDPISEHNRLYWYRQTLGQGPEFLTYFQNEAQLEKSRLLSDRFSAERPKGSFSTLEIQRTEQGDSAMYLCASSLSPGQETQYFGPGTRLLVL.

This clone occurred a few times. This chain joins TRBV15 and TRBJ2-7; D not resolved. Trimming cost V 1 base and J 6 bases, with 10 bases left between them. Germline CDR1 LNHNV, CDR2 YYDKDF (reference sequence). The CDR3 runs 13 residues. CDR3 protein: CATSRATPPEQYF. CDR3 nucleotide sequence: TGTGCCACCAGCAGAGCTACCCCACCCGAGCAGTACTTC.

Regarding this clone: A junction end diverges from the germline sequence, so it may reflect a read error. The chain employs TRBV7-8 and TRBJ2-7, with 8 bases identical to TRBD1. The CDR3 covers 16 residues. Per the germline V gene, CDR1 is SGHVS and CDR2 is FQNEAQ. CDR3 coding DNA: TGTGCCAGCAGCTATCCGGGACAGGCCGATATACGAGCAGCCAACTTC. Residues: CASSYPGQADIRAANF. The complete variable domain, with remaining parts taken from reference TRBV7-8 and TRBJ2-7, reads GAGVSQSPRYKVAKRGQDVALRCDPISGHVSLFWYQQALGQGPEFLTYFQNEAQLDKSGLPSDRFFAERPEGSVSTLKIQRTQQEDSAVYLCASSYPGQADIRAANFGPGTRLTVT.

As DNA, the CDR3 is TGTGCCAGCAGCCCTTCACAGGGGAGGGATACGCAGTATTTT. It codes for CASSPSQGRDTQYF. The V call is TRBV7-6, the J call TRBJ2-3; possible D gene TRBD1, 7 bases. There are 14 residues in the CDR3. Per the germline V gene, CDR1 is SGHVS and CDR2 is FNYEAQ. Between the trimmed V and J ends, which lost 5 bases and 6 bases, there was a span of 15 bases.

The chain carries TRBV7-9 and TRBJ2-5, with D tentatively TRBD1 (5 bases). The CDR3 runs to 14 residues. With 6 bases removed from V and 2 bases from J, the gap between germline ends came to 13 bases. The V gene's germline CDR1 is SEHNR and CDR2 FQNEAQ (reference sequence). This CDR3 is CASRSDRIQETQYF. The CDR3 DNA follows: TGTGCCAGCAGATCCGACAGAATTCAAGAGACCCAGTACTTC.

CDR3 loop: CASRLADYEQYF. The DNA of the CDR3 is TGTGCCAGTAGACTAGCGGACTACGAGCAGTACTTC. The chain employs TRBV28 and TRBJ2-7; TRBD2 agrees at 9 bases. CDR1 and CDR2 from the germline V gene are MDHEN and SYDVKM. The CDR3 length is 12 residues. V lost 9 bases, J lost 3 bases, and 3 bases stayed unmatched.

The chain employs TRBV4-2 and TRBJ2-1; TRBD2 agrees at 7 bases. With 1 base clipped from V and 6 bases from J, the junction kept 6 bases outside the gene matches. The CDR3 contains 15 residues. Germline assignment: CDR1 LGHNA and CDR2 YNFKEQ. The CDR3 sequence is CASSQGTSESNEQFF. In nucleotides, the CDR3 is TGTGCCAGCAGCCAAGGAACTAGCGAGAGCAATGAGCAGTTCTTC.

The chain links TRBV5-8 to TRBJ1-5; possibly TRBD1 for D (5 bases). This CDR3 is 12 amino acids long. The V and J ends lost 3 bases and 6 bases respectively, with 7 bases between them. CDR1 and CDR2 from the germline V gene are SGHTS and YDEGEE. The CDR3 DNA reads as TGTGCCAGCAGCTGGGGGGGTCAGCCCCAGCATTTT. Translating gives CASSWGGQPQHF.

The CDR3 loop is CASSSWDRGWEQFF. Here the CDR3 DNA reads TGTGCCAGCAGCAGCTGGGACAGGGGGTGGGAGCAGTTCTTC. The chain carries TRBV5-6 and TRBJ2-1; 11 bases fit TRBD1. The trim removed 4 bases at V and 10 bases at J, leaving 7 bases unmatched. Per the germline V gene, CDR1 is SGHDT and CDR2 is YYEEEE. The CDR3 has 14 amino acids.

The chain carries TRBV5-1 and TRBJ2-7; 10 positions match TRBD1. This CDR3 contains 14 residues. The J segment lost 2 bases and the V segment lost 4 bases, leaving 3 bases of the junction unmatched. CDR1 is SGHRS, CDR2 YFSETQ, per germline. The CDR3 here is CASSHGQGAYEQYF. The CDR3 DNA sequence: TGCGCCAGCAGCCACGGACAGGGGGCCTACGAGCAGTACTTC.

This clone was seen a single time. The chain is built from TRBV6-1 and TRBJ2-3; TRBD2 agrees at 11 bases. The CDR3 is 15 amino acids. Germline CDR1 MNHNS, CDR2 SASEGT. J lost 0 bases, V lost 6 bases, and 2 bases had no gene match. The CDR3 coding sequence is TGTGCCAGCAGGGGACTAGCGGCCAGCACAGATACGCAGTATTTT. It yields the protein CASRGLAASTDTQYF.

The chain combines TRBV29-1 with TRBJ1-2; D remains unclear. CDR3 length: 11 amino acids. The germline gives CDR1 SQVTM, CDR2 ANQGSEA. The germline V and J ends were trimmed by 4 bases and 5 bases, with 8 bases remaining between them. The CDR3 loop reads CSVVAAYGYTF. CDR3 in DNA: TGCAGCGTTGTGGCAGCGTATGGCTACACCTTC.

V and J are TRBV10-3 and TRBJ2-3; 7 positions match TRBD2. Unmatched junction bases numbered 4, after V lost 5 bases and J lost 2 bases. The germline V gene has CDR1 ENHRY and CDR2 SYGVKD. The CDR3 spans 14 residues. CDR3 DNA: TGTGCCATCAGTCTAGCGGACCACACAGATACGCAGTATTTT. Translating gives CAISLADHTDTQYF.

This rearrangement joins TRBV27 to TRBJ1-2; no firm D call. Germline V CDR1 and CDR2: MNHEY, SMNVEV (reference sequence). Trimming took off 9 bases at V and 10 bases at J, with 21 bases between the two ends. The CDR3 runs to 13 residues. The CDR3 DNA reads as TGTGCCAGTGCCGAGGATGGACTTCGGGACTACACCTTC. Translating gives CASAEDGLRDYTF.

This chain links TRBV27 with TRBJ2-2, with 7 bases lining up with TRBD2. The V and J ends lost 3 bases and 5 bases, in that order; junction bases with no gene match: 6. Germline CDR1 MNHEY, CDR2 SMNVEV (reference sequence). The CDR3 sequence is 15 residues long. In nucleotides, the CDR3 is TGTGCCAGCAGTTTTCGGGCTAGCGGTACCGGGGAGCTGTTTTTT. It yields the protein CASSFRASGTGELFF.

The chain is built from TRBV5-1 and TRBJ2-7; 8 bases match TRBD2. With 4 bases clipped from V and 4 bases from J, the junction kept 7 bases outside the gene matches. This CDR3 has 14 residues. Germline CDR1 and CDR2: SGHRS and YFSETQ. The CDR3 protein is CASSRGGSGYEQYF. CDR3 nucleotide sequence: TGCGCCAGCAGCCGGGGGGGGAGTGGGTACGAGCAGTACTTC.

The V and J genes are TRBV27 and TRBJ1-5; D remains ambiguous. V was pared by 3 bases and J by 1 base, with 7 bases between. The CDR3 is made up of 14 amino acids. CDR1 is MNHEY, CDR2 SMNVEV, per germline (reference sequence). As DNA, the CDR3 is TGTGCCAGCAGTTTTACAGTCAGCAATCAGCCCCAGCATTTT. Amino acids: CASSFTVSNQPQHF.

Details on this clone: One junction end does not reproduce the germline sequence, and a read error may be involved. The chain joins TRBV7-8 to TRBJ1-6; D gene uncertain. The CDR3 covers 14 residues. From germline, CDR1 is SGHVS and CDR2 FQNEAQ. The DNA for the CDR3 is TGTGCCAGCAGCTTTGTGGGTCGGGATTCGCCCCTCCACTTT. This translates into CASSFVGRDSPLHF.

The genes are TRBV7-8 and TRBJ1-4; a possible D gene is TRBD1 (5 bases). The CDR3 contains 16 residues. Germline V CDR1 and CDR2: SGHVS, FQNEAQ. The V end was cut by 5 bases, the J end by 0 bases, with 13 bases between. For the CDR3, the DNA is TGTGCCAGCAGCCCAGGGCTGGTTTCAACTAATGAAAAACTGTTTTTT. It yields the protein CASSPGLVSTNEKLFF.

This clone showed up just a few times. The V gene is TRBV28, the J gene TRBJ1-4, with 9 nucleotides matching TRBD1. This CDR3 has 15 residues. Germline CDR1 and CDR2: MDHEN and SYDVKM. Trimming cost V 6 bases and J 8 bases; bases outside gene matches: 10. CDR3 region: CASRYTGTGNEKLFF. The CDR3 DNA reads TGTGCCAGCAGGTATACCGGGACAGGGAACGAAAAACTGTTTTTT. The entire variable domain, with the rest obtained from reference TRBV28 and TRBJ1-4, is as follows: DVKVTQSSRYLVKRTGEKVFLECVQDMDHENMFWYRQDPGLGLRLIYFSYDVKMKEKGDIPEGYSVSREKKERFSLILESASTNQTSMYLCASRYTGTGNEKLFFGSGTQLSVL.

This chain joins TRBV19 and TRBJ2-3, with 12 bases aligning to TRBD2. The germline V gene has CDR1 LNHDA and CDR2 SQIVND (reference sequence). V shed 8 bases and J 7 bases; nucleotides not matched to a gene: 10. The CDR3 is 15 amino acids. CDR3 DNA: TGTGCCAGTCACACTCTAGCGGGAGGGCCATATACGCAGTATTTT. It translates to CASHTLAGGPYTQYF.

This clone was seen a single time. The V gene is TRBV6-5, the J gene TRBJ2-1, with 7 bases fitting TRBD2. The CDR3 has 16 amino acids. Germline V gene lookup returns CDR1 MNHEY and CDR2 SVGAGI. V was clipped by 4 bases and J by 4 bases; unmatched bases: 10. The CDR3 DNA follows: TGTGCCAGCAGTTTGGGACTACAGAGTTTATACAATGAGCAGTTCTTC. The encoded protein is CASSLGLQSLYNEQFF.

The genes are TRBV7-6 and TRBJ1-5, with 7 bases identical to TRBD1. V gave up 5 bases and J gave up 7 bases; unmatched junction bases: 8. The germline CDR1 and CDR2 sequences are SGHVS and FNYEAQ. CDR3 length equals 14 residues. The CDR3 loop reads CASSLSGGDQPQHF. CDR3 in DNA: TGTGCCAGCAGCCTTTCAGGGGGAGACCAGCCCCAGCATTTT.

This clone was seen more than once but under ten times. This chain joins TRBV7-2 and TRBJ1-1; 8 bases line up with TRBD1. V was clipped by 5 bases and J by 1 base; unmatched bases: 3. The CDR3 sequence is 14 residues long. Germline V gives CDR1 SGHTA, CDR2 FQGNSA. CDR3 region: CASSRGTGNTEAFF. The CDR3 nucleotides are TGTGCCAGCAGCCGAGGGACAGGGAACACTGAAGCTTTCTTT.

The chain employs TRBV6-5 and TRBJ1-2, with a weak D call TRBD1 (5 bases). The CDR3 length is 14 residues. CDR1 MNHEY and CDR2 SVGAGI come from the germline V gene. V lost 0 bases to trimming and J lost 6 bases, with 11 bases between them. The CDR3 DNA reads TGTGCCAGCAGTTACTCAGGGCAGGGCGATGGCTACACCTTC. This sequence encodes CASSYSGQGDGYTF.

This clone was observed a handful of times. V gene TRBV19 combines with J gene TRBJ1-5, with TRBD1 matching 9 bases. CDR3 size: 17 residues. CDR1 and CDR2 from the germline V gene are LNHDA and SQIVND (reference sequence). V was clipped by 4 bases and J by 0 bases; unmatched bases: 7. CDR3 region: CASSSPDRGGSNQPQHF. The CDR3 DNA sequence: TGTGCCAGTAGTAGCCCGGACAGGGGAGGTAGCAATCAGCCCCAGCATTTT.

The CDR3 nucleotides read TGTGCCAGCAGCCTCTTAGCGGAGAACAATGAGCAGTTCTTC. Protein: CASSLLAENNEQFF. The rearrangement links TRBV7-8 to TRBJ2-1; weak D call: TRBD2 (6 bases). Trimming took 5 bases from V and 5 from J, leaving 13 bases between them. Germline loops: CDR1 SGHVS, CDR2 FQNEAQ. CDR3 length equals 14 residues.

The genes are TRBV7-2 and TRBJ2-7; D might be TRBD1 (6 bases). Looked up from germline, CDR1 is SGHTA and CDR2 is FQGNSA. The CDR3 runs to 14 residues. Trimming removed 3 bases at V and 5 bases at J, with 14 bases between. The CDR3 here is CASSFRKDSHEQYF. The DNA of the CDR3 is TGTGCCAGCAGCTTTCGGAAGGACAGCCACGAGCAGTACTTC.